The 5 T cell receptor beta chains reported below all come from one sample, sequenced in a study of a mutant IDH1 vaccine in newly diagnosed glioma. Noted time point: week 11, during vaccination. Each vaccine dose was 300 ug of mutant IDH1 20-mer peptide, with topical imiquimod. The table came from immunoSEQ multiplex PCR; TCRdb's copy has only in-frame clones and leaves some out. Of under 150,000 clones detected, about four fifths appear once; the ten largest clones hold 4.5% to 7%. Antigen specificity for these receptors is unknown. The sequencing here drew on PBMCs, taken from a glioma patient whose treatment included an IDH1 peptide vaccine. These receptors were taken from a man in his forties with glioma.

V is TRBV27 and J is TRBJ2-3; possibly TRBD2 for D (5 bases). The germline gives CDR1 MNHEY, CDR2 SMNVEV (reference sequence). Trimming removed 3 bases at V and 2 bases at J, with 9 bases between. The CDR3 has 14 residues. DNA of the CDR3: TGTGCCAGCAGTTTTTCGGGGAACACAGATACGCAGTATTTT. It yields the protein CASSFSGNTDTQYF.

The rearrangement uses TRBV23-1 and TRBJ2-4; D unresolved. TRBV23-1 is placed among ORFs of uncertain function. The CDR3 is 14 residues long. V was shortened by 3 bases and J by 0 bases, with 6 bases between the two germline ends. The CDR3 coding sequence is TGCGCCAGCAGTCAGAGGCTAGCCAAAAACATTCAGTACTTC. It specifies CASSQRLAKNIQYF.

The rearrangement joins TRBV6-1 to TRBJ2-7; TRBD2 matches 10 bases. Trimming took 4 bases from V and 3 from J; bases not matched to a gene: 6. Germline V gene lookup returns CDR1 MNHNS and CDR2 SASEGT. This CDR3 has 15 amino acids. In DNA form, the CDR3 reads TGTGCCAGCAGTGTTCTAGCGGGAGCAAGCTACGAGCAGTACTTC. It yields the protein CASSVLAGASYEQYF.

The J gene is TRBJ1-2, the V gene TRBV4-3; D is unclear. The CDR3 covers 14 residues. Trimming took off 0 bases at V and 3 bases at J, with 8 bases between the two ends. Germline V gene lookup returns CDR1 LGHNA and CDR2 YSLEER. CDR3 sequence: CASSQDAQYYGYTF. CDR3 DNA: TGCGCCAGCAGCCAAGATGCACAGTACTATGGCTACACCTTC.

The chain couples TRBV15 to TRBJ2-3, with 7 bases matching TRBD1. The V segment lost 5 bases and the J segment 2 bases; nucleotides outside the gene matches: 16. From germline, CDR1 is LNHNV and CDR2 YYDKDF (reference sequence). The CDR3 runs to 18 residues. CDR3 coding DNA: TGTGCCACCAGCGGTGACAGGGAAGCCCGAGGATTCACAGATACGCAGTATTTT. Protein sequence: CATSGDREARGFTDTQYF.